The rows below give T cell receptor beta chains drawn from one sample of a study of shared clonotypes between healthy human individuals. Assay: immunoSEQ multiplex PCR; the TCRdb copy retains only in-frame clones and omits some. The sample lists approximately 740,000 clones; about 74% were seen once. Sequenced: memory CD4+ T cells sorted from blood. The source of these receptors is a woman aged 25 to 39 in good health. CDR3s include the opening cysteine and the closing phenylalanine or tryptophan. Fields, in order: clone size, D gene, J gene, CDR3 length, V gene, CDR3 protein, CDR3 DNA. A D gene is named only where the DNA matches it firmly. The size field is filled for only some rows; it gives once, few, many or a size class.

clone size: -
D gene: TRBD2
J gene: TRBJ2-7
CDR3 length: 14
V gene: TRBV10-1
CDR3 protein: CASSEAGVIHEQYF
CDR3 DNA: TGCGCCAGCAGTGAGGCGGGAGTAATCCACGAGCAGTACTTC

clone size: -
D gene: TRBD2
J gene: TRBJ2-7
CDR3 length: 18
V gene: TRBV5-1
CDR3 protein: CASSLVPPGGGKPHEQYF
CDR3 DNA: TGCGCCAGCAGCTTGGTGCCCCCCGGGGGGGGAAAGCCCCACGAGCAGTACTTC

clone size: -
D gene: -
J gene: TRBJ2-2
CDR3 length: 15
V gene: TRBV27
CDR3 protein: CASRRTVVNTGELFF
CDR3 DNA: TGTGCCAGCAGGCGGACAGTTGTGAACACCGGGGAGCTGTTTTTT

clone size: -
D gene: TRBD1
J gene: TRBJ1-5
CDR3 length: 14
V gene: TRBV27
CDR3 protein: CASGTGYSNQPQHF
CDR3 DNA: TGTGCCAGCGGGACAGGATATAGCAATCAGCCCCAGCATTTT

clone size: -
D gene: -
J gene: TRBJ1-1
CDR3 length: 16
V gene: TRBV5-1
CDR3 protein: CASSWGFGGMNTEAFF
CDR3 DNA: TGCGCCAGCAGCTGGGGGTTTGGTGGTATGAACACTGAAGCTTTCTTT

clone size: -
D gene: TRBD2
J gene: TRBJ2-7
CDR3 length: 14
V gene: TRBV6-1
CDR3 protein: CASTALAGPYEQYF
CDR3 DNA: TGTGCCAGCACCGCCCTAGCGGGTCCCTACGAGCAGTACTTC

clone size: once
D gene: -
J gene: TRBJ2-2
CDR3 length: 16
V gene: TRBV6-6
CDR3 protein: CASSKGRGFRTGELFF
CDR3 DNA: TGTGCCAGCAGTAAGGGGAGAGGGTTTCGCACCGGGGAGCTGTTTTTT

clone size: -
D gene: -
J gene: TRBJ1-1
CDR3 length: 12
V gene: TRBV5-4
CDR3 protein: CASSREVTEAFF
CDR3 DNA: TGTGCCAGCAGCAGGGAGGTCACTGAAGCTTTCTTT

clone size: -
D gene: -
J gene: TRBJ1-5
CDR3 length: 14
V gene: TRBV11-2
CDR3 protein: CASSETEGGQPQHF
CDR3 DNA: TGTGCCAGCAGCGAAACGGAGGGTGGTCAGCCCCAGCATTTT

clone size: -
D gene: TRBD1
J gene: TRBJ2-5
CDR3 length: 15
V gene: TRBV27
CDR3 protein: CASSSPQTGSETQYF
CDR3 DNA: TGTGCCAGCAGTTCCCCTCAGACAGGGAGTGAGACCCAGTACTTC

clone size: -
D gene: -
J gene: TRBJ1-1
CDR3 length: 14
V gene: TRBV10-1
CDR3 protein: CASSRAGLNTEAFF
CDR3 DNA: TGCGCCAGCAGTAGGGCAGGTCTGAACACTGAAGCTTTCTTT

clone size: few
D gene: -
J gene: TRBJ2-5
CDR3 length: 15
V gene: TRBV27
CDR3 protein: CASSRRGLAGETQYF
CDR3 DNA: TGTGCCAGCAGCCGCCGAGGGCTAGCAGGGGAGACCCAGTACTTC

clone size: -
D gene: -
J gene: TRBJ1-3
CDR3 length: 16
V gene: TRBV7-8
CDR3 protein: CASSLAAQGSGNTIYF
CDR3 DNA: TGTGCCAGCAGCTTAGCGGCGCAGGGATCGGGAAACACCATATATTTT

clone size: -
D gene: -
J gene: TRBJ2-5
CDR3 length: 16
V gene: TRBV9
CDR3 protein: CASSVAPSGTQETQYF
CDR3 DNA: TGTGCCAGCAGCGTAGCCCCTTCAGGGACGCAGGAGACCCAGTACTTC

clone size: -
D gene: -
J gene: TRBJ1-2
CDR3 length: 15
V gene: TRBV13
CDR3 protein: CASSLGGEGIYGYTF
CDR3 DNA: TGTGCCAGCAGCTTAGGAGGAGAGGGTATCTATGGCTACACCTTC

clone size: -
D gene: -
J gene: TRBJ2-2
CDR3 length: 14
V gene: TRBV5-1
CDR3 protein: CASSFPGTPRELFF
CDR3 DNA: TGCGCCAGCAGCTTCCCCGGGACCCCACGGGAGCTGTTTTTT

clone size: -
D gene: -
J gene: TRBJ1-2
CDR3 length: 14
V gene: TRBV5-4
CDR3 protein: CASSLDQGDYGYTF
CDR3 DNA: TGTGCCAGCAGCTTGGATCAGGGTGACTATGGCTACACCTTC

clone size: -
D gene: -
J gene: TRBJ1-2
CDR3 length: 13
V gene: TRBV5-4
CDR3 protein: CASSSAVSYGYTF
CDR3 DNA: TGTGCCAGCAGCTCCGCAGTCAGCTATGGCTACACCTTC

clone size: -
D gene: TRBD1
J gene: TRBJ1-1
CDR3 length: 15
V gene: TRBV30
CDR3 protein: CAWSDPTGANTEAFF
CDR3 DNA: TGTGCCTGGAGTGATCCAACAGGGGCGAACACTGAAGCTTTCTTT

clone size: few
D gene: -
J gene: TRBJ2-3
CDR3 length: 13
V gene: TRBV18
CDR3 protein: CASSRTGVDTQYF
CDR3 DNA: TGTGCCAGCTCCCGGACGGGGGTTGATACGCAGTATTTT

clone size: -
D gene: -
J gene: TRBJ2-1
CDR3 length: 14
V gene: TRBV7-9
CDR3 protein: CASSLGTGHNEQFF
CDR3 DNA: TGTGCCAGCAGCTTAGGGACGGGTCACAATGAGCAGTTCTTC

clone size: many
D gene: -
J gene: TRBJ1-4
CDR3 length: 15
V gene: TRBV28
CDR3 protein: CASSLGGASHEKLFF
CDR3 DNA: TGTGCCAGCAGTTTAGGGGGCGCATCACATGAAAAACTGTTTTTT

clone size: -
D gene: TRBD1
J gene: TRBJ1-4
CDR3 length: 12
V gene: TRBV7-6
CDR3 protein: CASSLLWGQLVF
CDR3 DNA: TGTGCCAGCAGCTTGTTATGGGGACAGCTTGTTTTT

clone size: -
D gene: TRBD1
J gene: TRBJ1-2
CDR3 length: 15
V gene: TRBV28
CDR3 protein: CASRSQGGSNYGYTF
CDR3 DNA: TGTGCCAGCAGATCACAGGGGGGGTCTAACTATGGCTACACCTTC

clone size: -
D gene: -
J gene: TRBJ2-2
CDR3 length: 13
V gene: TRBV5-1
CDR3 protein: CASSFGQTGELFF
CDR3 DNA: TGCGCCAGCAGCTTCGGGCAGACCGGGGAGCTGTTTTTT

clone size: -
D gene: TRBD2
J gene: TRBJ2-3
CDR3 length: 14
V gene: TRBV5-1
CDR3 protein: CASSLTSGALRQYF
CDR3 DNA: TGCGCCAGCAGCTTAACTAGCGGTGCTCTTCGGCAGTATTTT

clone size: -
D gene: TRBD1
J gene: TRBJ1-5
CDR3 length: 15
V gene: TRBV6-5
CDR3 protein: CASSGDRGGNQPQHF
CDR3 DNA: TGTGCCAGCAGCGGGGACAGGGGGGGCAATCAGCCCCAGCATTTT

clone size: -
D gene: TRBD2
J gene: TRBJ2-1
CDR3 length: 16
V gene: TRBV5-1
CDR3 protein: CASSLGSGGSYNEQFF
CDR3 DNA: TGCGCCAGCAGTCTGGGGAGCGGGGGATCCTACAATGAGCAGTTCTTC

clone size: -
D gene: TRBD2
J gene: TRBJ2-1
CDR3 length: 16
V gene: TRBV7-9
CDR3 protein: CASSPQLAGGPTEQFF
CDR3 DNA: TGTGCCAGCAGCCCTCAACTAGCGGGAGGGCCCACCGAGCAGTTCTTC

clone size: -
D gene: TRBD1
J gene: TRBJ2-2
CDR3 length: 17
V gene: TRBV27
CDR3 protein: CASRTPSRDRETGELFF
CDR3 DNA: TGTGCCAGCAGAACTCCCTCCCGGGACAGGGAAACCGGGGAGCTGTTTTTT

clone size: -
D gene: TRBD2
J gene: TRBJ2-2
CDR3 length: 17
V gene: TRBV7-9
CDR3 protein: CASSPQGAGAGTGELFF
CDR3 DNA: TGTGCCAGCAGCCCTCAGGGCGCGGGAGCTGGCACCGGGGAGCTGTTTTTT

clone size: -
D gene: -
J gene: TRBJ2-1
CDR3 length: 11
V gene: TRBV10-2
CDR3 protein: CATRGRNEQFF
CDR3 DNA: TGCGCCACGAGGGGGAGGAATGAGCAGTTCTTC

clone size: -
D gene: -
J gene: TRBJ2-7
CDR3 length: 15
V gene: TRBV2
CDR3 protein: CASRLSSSSISEQYF
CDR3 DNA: TGTGCCAGCCGATTGTCCTCATCCTCCATTAGTGAGCAGTACTTC

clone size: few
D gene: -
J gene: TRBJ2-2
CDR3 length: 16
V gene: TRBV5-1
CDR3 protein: CASSLTGNGNTGELFF
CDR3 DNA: TGCGCCAGCAGCTTGACAGGGAATGGGAACACCGGGGAGCTGTTTTTT

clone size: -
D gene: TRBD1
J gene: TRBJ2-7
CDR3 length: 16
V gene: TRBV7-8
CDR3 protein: CASSHYRGTAAYEQYF
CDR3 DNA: TGTGCCAGCAGCCACTACAGGGGGACTGCGGCCTACGAGCAGTACTTC

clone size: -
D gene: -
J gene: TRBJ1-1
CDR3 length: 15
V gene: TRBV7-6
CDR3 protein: CASSLGGGHDTEAFF
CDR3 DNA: TGTGCCAGCAGCCTCGGCGGGGGGCACGACACTGAAGCTTTCTTT

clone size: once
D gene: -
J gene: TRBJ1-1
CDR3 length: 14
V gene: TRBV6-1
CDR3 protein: CASSTRGEYTEAFF
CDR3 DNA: TGTGCCAGCAGTACCCGAGGAGAATACACTGAAGCTTTCTTT

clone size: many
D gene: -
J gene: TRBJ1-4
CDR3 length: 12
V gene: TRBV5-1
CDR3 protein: CASSTAGEKLFF
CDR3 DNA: TGCGCCAGCAGCACAGCAGGGGAAAAACTGTTTTTT

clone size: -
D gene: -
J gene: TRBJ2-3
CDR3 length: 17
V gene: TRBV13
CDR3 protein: CASSLGGAAPRLSTQYF
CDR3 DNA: TGTGCCAGCAGCTTAGGCGGAGCTGCTCCCCGCCTAAGTACGCAGTATTTT

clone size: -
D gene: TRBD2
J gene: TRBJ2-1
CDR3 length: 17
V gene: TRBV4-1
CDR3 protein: CASSQDLAGGLRGEQFF
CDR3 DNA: TGCGCCAGCAGCCAAGATCTAGCGGGAGGCCTTCGGGGTGAGCAGTTCTTC

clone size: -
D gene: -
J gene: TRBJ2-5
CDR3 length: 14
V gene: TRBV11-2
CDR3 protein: CASGPQALGETQYF
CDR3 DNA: TGTGCCAGCGGGCCACAGGCCTTGGGGGAGACCCAGTACTTC

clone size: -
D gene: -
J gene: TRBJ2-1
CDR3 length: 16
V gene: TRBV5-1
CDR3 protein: CASSLASGDSYNEQFF
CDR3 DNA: TGCGCCAGCAGCTTGGCGAGCGGAGATTCCTACAATGAGCAGTTCTTC

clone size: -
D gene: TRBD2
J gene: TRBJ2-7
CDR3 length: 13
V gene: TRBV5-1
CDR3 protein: CASSLAGSHEQYF
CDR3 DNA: TGCGCCAGCAGCTTAGCGGGAAGCCACGAGCAGTACTTC

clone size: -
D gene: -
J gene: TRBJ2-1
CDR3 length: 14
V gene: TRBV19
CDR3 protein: CASSLTGLLAGQFF
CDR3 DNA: TGTGCCAGTAGTCTCACGGGACTCCTGGCGGGACAGTTCTTC

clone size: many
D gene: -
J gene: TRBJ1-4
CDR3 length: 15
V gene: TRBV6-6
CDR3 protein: CASSYSTGLNEKLFF
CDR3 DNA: TGTGCCAGCAGTTACTCGACGGGTCTTAATGAAAAACTGTTTTTT

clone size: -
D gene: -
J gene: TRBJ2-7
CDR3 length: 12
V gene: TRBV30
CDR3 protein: CAREGGGDEQYF
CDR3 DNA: TGTGCCCGAGAAGGGGGAGGCGACGAGCAGTACTTC

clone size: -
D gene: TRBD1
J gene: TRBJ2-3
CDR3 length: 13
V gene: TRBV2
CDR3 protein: CASSGDRDDTQYF
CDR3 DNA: TGTGCCAGCAGTGGGGACAGGGACGATACGCAGTATTTT

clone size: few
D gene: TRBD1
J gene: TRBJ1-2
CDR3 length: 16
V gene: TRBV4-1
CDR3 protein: CASSQSRTGANYGYTF
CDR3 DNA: TGCGCCAGCAGCCAATCGAGGACAGGCGCTAACTATGGCTACACCTTC

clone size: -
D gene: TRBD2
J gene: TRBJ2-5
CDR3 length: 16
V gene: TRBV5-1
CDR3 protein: CASSLGTTSVQETQYF
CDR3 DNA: TGCGCCAGCAGCTTGGGGACGACTAGCGTCCAAGAGACCCAGTACTTC

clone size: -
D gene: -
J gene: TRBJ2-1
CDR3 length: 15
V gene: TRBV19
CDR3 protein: CASSQGSGSYNEQFF
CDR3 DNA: TGTGCCAGTAGTCAGGGGTCGGGCTCCTACAATGAGCAGTTCTTC

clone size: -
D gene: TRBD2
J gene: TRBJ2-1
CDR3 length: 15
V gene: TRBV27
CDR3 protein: CASSYVGLATPEQFF
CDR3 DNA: TGTGCCAGCAGCTACGTCGGACTAGCGACCCCTGAGCAGTTCTTC

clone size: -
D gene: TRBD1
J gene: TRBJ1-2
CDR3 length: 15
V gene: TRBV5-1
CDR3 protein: CASSQNPGQGLGYTF
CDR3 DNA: TGCGCCAGCAGCCAAAACCCGGGACAGGGTCTTGGCTACACCTTC

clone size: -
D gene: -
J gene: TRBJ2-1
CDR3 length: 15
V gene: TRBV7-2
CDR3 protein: CASSLTALTFNEQFF
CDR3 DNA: TGTGCCAGCAGCTTAACAGCCCTAACTTTCAATGAGCAGTTCTTC

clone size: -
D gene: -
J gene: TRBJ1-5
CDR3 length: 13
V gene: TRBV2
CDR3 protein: CASSFEGNQPQHF
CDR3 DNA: TGTGCCAGCAGTTTCGAGGGGAATCAGCCCCAGCATTTT

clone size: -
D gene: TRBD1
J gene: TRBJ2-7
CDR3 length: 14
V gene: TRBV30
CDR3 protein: CAWASGTGRYEQYF
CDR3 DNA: TGTGCCTGGGCGTCCGGGACAGGGCGATACGAGCAGTACTTC

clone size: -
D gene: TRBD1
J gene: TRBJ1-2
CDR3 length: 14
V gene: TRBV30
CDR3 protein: CAWSPQGAFNGYTF
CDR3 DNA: TGTGCCTGGAGTCCCCAGGGGGCATTTAATGGCTACACCTTC

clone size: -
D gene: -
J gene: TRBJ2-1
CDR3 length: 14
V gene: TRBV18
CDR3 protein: CASSRAGTYNEQFF
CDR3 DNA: TGTGCCAGCTCACGGGCGGGAACCTACAATGAGCAGTTCTTC